This section outlines one TCR beta chain sequence together with its context. This table comes from immunoSEQ multiplex PCR, and its TCRdb copy is limited to in-frame clones, with some not included. The top ten clones hold over 7.5% of a sample with roughly 260,000 clones, 86% of them seen once. These data come from a study of blood T cell repertoires in COVID-19. The specimen sequenced was peripheral blood. The clonotype originates from a man aged 35-49 years who had recovered from COVID-19.

As DNA, the CDR3 is TGTGCCAGCAGCCTCCCGGGGACTAGCGGAACGGTC. Encoded protein: CASSLPGTSGTV. This chain connects TRBV27 to TRBJ2-7, with 11 bases aligning to TRBD2. Germline V gene lookup returns CDR1 MNHEY and CDR2 SMNVEV (reference sequence). This CDR3 has 12 residues.